These 2 T cell receptor beta chains came from one sample sequenced in a study of patients and donors after allogeneic stem cell transplantation. TCRdb re-called the RT-PCR reads with MiXCR, one entry per CDR3 protein. In the table there are roughly 190,000 distinct CDR3 sequences, roughly 40% of which are singletons. The material sequenced was blood, either unsorted or a sorted T cell fraction (not recorded which). The source is a human donor who was either an allogeneic HSCT recipient or a stem cell or donor lymphocyte infusion donor (not recorded which). It is not recorded whose cells these are; they may come from a transplant donor.

The V gene is TRBV20-1, the J gene TRBJ1-1; weak D call: TRBD1 (5 bases). In germline, CDR1 is DFQATT, CDR2 SNEGSKA (reference sequence). The CDR3 length is 13 residues. Trimming took 6 bases from V and 7 from J, leaving 18 bases between them. The CDR3 here is CSAHVGESGEAFF. CDR3 sequence (DNA): TGCAGTGCGCATGTAGGGGAATCGGGTGAAGCTTTCTTT.

The chain is built from TRBV12-3 or TRBV12-4 and TRBJ1-3, with a possible D match to TRBD1 (5 bases). With 5 bases removed from V and 2 bases from J, the gap between germline ends came to 16 bases. The CDR3 covers 16 residues. DNA for the CDR3: TGTGCCAGCAGTGGGCCTACCTTACAGGCTGGAAACACCATATATTTT. The encoded protein is CASSGPTLQAGNTIYF.